Shown below are 30 T cell receptor beta chains from a single sample sequenced in a study of T cell responses to AZD1222 COVID-19 vaccine. Some clones are missing from TCRdb's copy, which holds only in-frame ones; the method was immunoSEQ multiplex PCR. Here the sample spans about 130,000 clones, approximately 85% being singletons. The source was peripheral blood, collected 28 days after the second dose of the MenACWY control vaccine. These receptors originate from an adult who received the MenACWY meningococcal vaccine as a control.

The chain joins TRBV6-5 to TRBJ2-7; the D gene could be TRBD1 or TRBD2 (6 bases each). The germline V gene encodes CDR1 MNHEY and CDR2 SVGAGI. The germline V and J ends were trimmed by 2 bases and 7 bases, with 12 bases remaining between them. The CDR3 is made up of 13 amino acids. CDR3 residues: CASSYTGASEQYV. DNA for the CDR3: TGTGCCAGCAGTTACACGGGGGCAAGTGAGCAGTACGTC.

With regard to this clone: Compared with germline, one end of the junction differs, possibly owing to a read error. The gene calls are TRBV7-6 and TRBJ1-3; 9 bases map to TRBD1. Germline CDR1 and CDR2: SGHVS and FNYEAQ. The CDR3 loop spans 14 amino acids. CDR3 sequence reads: CASSPGTGTLNPDF. DNA for the CDR3: TGTGCCAGCAGCCCCGGGACAGGGACCCTAAACCCCGATTTT.

The chain recombines TRBV2 with TRBJ2-2; tentatively, D is TRBD1 or TRBD2 (6 bases each). Germline V gene data show CDR1 as SNHLY and CDR2 as FYNNEI. CDR3 length equals 15 residues. Trimming pared 6 bases from V and 0 bases from J, leaving 11 bases between. For the CDR3, the DNA is TGTGCCAGCAGCGGGGGCTCCGCGAACACCGGGGAGCTGTTTTTT. It yields the protein CASSGGSANTGELFF.

The chain uses TRBV14 and TRBJ1-3; D gene ambiguous. In germline, CDR1 is SGHDN, CDR2 FVKESK. V lost 2 bases and J lost 0, with 8 bases in between. The CDR3 covers 15 residues. CDR3 loop: CASSQIGVSGNTIYF. CDR3 in DNA: TGTGCCAGCAGCCAAATCGGGGTCTCTGGAAACACCATATATTTT.

This chain uses TRBV7-8 with TRBJ2-1; 9 positions match TRBD1. This CDR3 is 15 amino acids long. Germline values: CDR1 SGHVS, CDR2 FQNEAQ. Losses at the gene ends were 5 bases for V and 9 bases for J; bases not matched to a gene: 11. The CDR3 spells CASSPYRGRLTEQFF. CDR3 sequence (DNA): TGTGCCAGCAGCCCATACAGGGGGCGCCTGACTGAGCAGTTCTTC.

J is TRBJ2-2 and V is TRBV5-6; 9 bases line up with TRBD1. Losses at the gene ends were 5 bases for V and 4 bases for J; bases not matched to a gene: 12. Germline-derived CDR1 and CDR2 are SGHDT and YYEEEE. The CDR3 has 17 amino acids. CDR3 protein: CASRRTGVPFSTGELFF. The CDR3 DNA follows: TGTGCCAGCAGGCGGACAGGGGTTCCCTTTTCCACCGGGGAGCTGTTTTTT.

In nucleotides, the CDR3 is TGTGCCAGCAGCCAAGATCTACCGGGTAAGGGGCAGCCCCAGCATTTT. Its protein is CASSQDLPGKGQPQHF. V is TRBV3-1 (or the pseudogene TRBV3-2) and J is TRBJ1-5; tentative D call: TRBD1 (5 bases). This CDR3 region has 16 residues. Per germline, CDR1 LGHDT and CDR2 YNNKEL (reference sequence). Between the trimmed V and J ends, which lost 0 bases and 7 bases, there was a span of 16 bases.

The V call is TRBV4-2, the J call TRBJ1-2, with 8 bases identical to TRBD1. The CDR3 runs to 18 residues. V gave up 0 bases and J gave up 1 base; unmatched junction bases: 10. CDR1 and CDR2 (germline): LGHNA, YNFKEQ. The chain's CDR3 is CASSQELTGDLGNYGYTF. CDR3 sequence (DNA): TGTGCCAGCAGCCAAGAACTGACAGGGGATTTGGGTAACTATGGCTACACCTTC.

This clone was observed a handful of times. This chain uses TRBV6-5 with TRBJ2-5; 7 nucleotides align to TRBD1. This CDR3 comprises 14 residues. Germline V gene data show CDR1 as MNHEY and CDR2 as SVGAGI. The ends lost 0 bases at V and 4 bases at J; junction bases unmatched: 2. Here the CDR3 reads CASSYSTGRETQYF. For the CDR3, the DNA is TGTGCCAGCAGTTACTCGACAGGGAGAGAGACCCAGTACTTC.

The count of this clone is one. The J gene is TRBJ2-7, the V gene TRBV10-3; D is unclear. This CDR3 contains 13 residues. V lost 8 bases and J 2 bases, leaving 13 bases between the germline ends. Germline CDR1 is ENHRY and CDR2 is SYGVKD. The CDR3 DNA reads TGTGCCATCGTAAACGGCGATACCTACGAGCAGTACTTC. Translating it yields CAIVNGDTYEQYF.

The chain recombines TRBV29-1 with TRBJ2-2, with D hard to call. Germline CDR1 is SQVTM and CDR2 is ANQGSEA. This CDR3 has 14 amino acids. The ends were cut back, 7 bases at V and 0 bases at J, with 12 bases in the middle. The CDR3 region is CSATAQANTGELFF. In nucleotides, the CDR3 is TGCAGCGCCACCGCACAAGCGAACACCGGGGAGCTGTTTTTT.

The chain recombines TRBV19 with TRBJ2-7; D is unresolved. Trimming shortened V by 1 base and J by 0 bases, and 31 bases separated the two germline ends. The length of the CDR3 is 22 residues. Germline loops: CDR1 LNHDA, CDR2 SQIVND (reference sequence). The CDR3 nucleotides are TGTGCCAGTAGTATAGCACTGGCCCAGGTGAACTCAATCCTAATTAGCTCCTACGAGCAGTACTTC. Its translation is CASSIALAQVNSILISSYEQYF. The whole variable domain, remainder taken from reference TRBV19 and TRBJ2-7, is DGGITQSPKYLFRKEGQNVTLSCEQNLNHDAMYWYRQDPGQGLRLIYYSQIVNDFQKGDIAEGYSVSREKKESFPLTVTSAQKNPTAFYLCASSIALAQVNSILISSYEQYFGPGTRLTVT.

The V gene is TRBV28, the J gene TRBJ1-2; the D is unclear. This CDR3 has 14 residues. Germline V CDR1 and CDR2: MDHEN, SYDVKM. Between the trimmed V and J ends, which lost 4 bases and 1 base, there was a span of 10 bases. The CDR3 spells CASSSIPGNYGYTF. The CDR3 bases are TGTGCCAGCAGTTCCATCCCGGGTAACTATGGCTACACCTTC.

V usage is TRBV10-3 and J usage is TRBJ2-3; 13 bases line up with TRBD2. Germline CDR1 and CDR2: ENHRY and SYGVKD. This CDR3 is 14 amino acids long. Trimming cost V 5 bases and J 4 bases; bases outside gene matches: 0. CDR3 sequence: CAISTSGGADTQYF. Here the CDR3 DNA reads TGTGCCATCAGTACTAGCGGGGGGGCAGATACGCAGTATTTT.

The chain carries TRBV12-5 and TRBJ1-6; 8 bases are a match to TRBD1. Losses at the gene ends were 5 bases for V and 6 bases for J; bases not matched to a gene: 0. Per germline, CDR1 LGHNT and CDR2 FRNRAP. The CDR3 runs 13 residues. The CDR3 region is CASGGQGNSPLHF. In nucleotides, the CDR3 is TGTGCTAGTGGTGGACAGGGTAATTCACCCCTCCACTTT. Looking up the rest from reference TRBV12-5 and TRBJ1-6 gives the full variable domain: DARVTQTPRHKVTEMGQEVTMRCQPILGHNTVFWYRQTMMQGLELLAYFRNRAPLDDSGMPKDRFSAEMPDATLATLKIQPSEPRDSAVYFCASGGQGNSPLHFGNGTRLTVT.

This chain connects TRBV6-6 to TRBJ1-1; perhaps TRBD1 as D (6 bases). The CDR3 runs to 14 residues. Germline V gene sequence: CDR1 MNHNY, CDR2 SVGAGI (reference sequence). V was cut by 6 bases and J by 0 bases, with 11 bases left in between. CDR3 sequence reads: CASRRGQMNTEAFF. The CDR3, as DNA: TGTGCCAGCAGACGAGGACAGATGAACACTGAAGCTTTCTTT.

J is TRBJ1-4 and V is TRBV11-2, with D perhaps matching TRBD1 (5 bases). The V gene's germline CDR1 is SGHAT and CDR2 FQNNGV. The ends were cut back, 6 bases at V and 5 bases at J, with 16 bases in the middle. The length of the CDR3 is 15 residues. CDR3 coding DNA: TGTGCCAGCAGTCCCCCCCCGCGGGACAATGAAAAACTGTTTTTT. It translates to CASSPPPRDNEKLFF.

The chain links TRBV11-3 to TRBJ2-1; D might be TRBD1 (6 bases). The V and J ends lost 8 bases and 9 bases respectively, with 11 bases between them. CDR3 length: 11 amino acids. Per the germline V gene, CDR1 is SGHNT and CDR2 is YENEEA. CDR3 amino acids: CASALRGEQFF. In DNA form, the CDR3 reads TGTGCCAGCGCCCTCAGGGGTGAGCAGTTCTTC. The variable domain in full, with the rest retrieved from reference TRBV11-3 and TRBJ2-1, is EAGVVQSPRYKIIEKKQPVAFWCNPISGHNTLYWYLQNLGQGPELLIRYENEEAVDDSQLPKDRFSAERLKGVDSTLKIQPAELGDSAVYLCASALRGEQFFGPGTRLTVL.

To note about this clone: The same CDR3 is also encoded by other DNA sequences in this sample. The genes are TRBV11-3 and TRBJ1-3; the D is unclear. This CDR3 has 13 amino acids. Germline CDR1 SGHNT, CDR2 YENEEA. V gave up 5 bases and J gave up 1 base, with 6 bases separating them. Written as DNA, the CDR3 is TGTGCCAGCAGCACCGGATCTGGAAACACCATATATTTT. It is translated as CASSTGSGNTIYF. Based on the CDR3 plus reference TRBV11-3 and TRBJ1-3, the full variable domain is EAGVVQSPRYKIIEKKQPVAFWCNPISGHNTLYWYLQNLGQGPELLIRYENEEAVDDSQLPKDRFSAERLKGVDSTLKIQPAELGDSAVYLCASSTGSGNTIYFGEGSWLTVV.

The V gene is TRBV2, the J gene TRBJ2-1; D is uncertain. CDR1 is SNHLY and CDR2 is FYNNEI in the germline V gene. The CDR3 consists of 13 residues. V dropped 2 bases and J dropped 10 bases, with 12 bases sitting between them. CDR3 sequence: CASSESQSTEQFF. The CDR3 coding sequence is TGTGCCAGCAGTGAATCCCAGTCGACCGAGCAGTTCTTC.

CDR3 region: CASSRIRGGGYGYTF. CDR3 in DNA: TGTGCCAGCAGTCGAATCAGGGGTGGGGGCTATGGCTACACCTTC. The genes are TRBV27 and TRBJ1-2; D possibly corresponds to TRBD1 (6 bases). Germline assignment: CDR1 MNHEY and CDR2 SMNVEV (reference sequence). V was trimmed by 5 bases and J by 4 bases, leaving 17 bases between them. CDR3 length equals 15 residues.

A single count supports this clone. Other DNA sequences from this sample encode an identical CDR3 as well. The CDR3 is CASSAPGLAVYEQYF. Here the CDR3 DNA reads TGTGCCAGCAGCGCGCCGGGACTAGCCGTCTACGAGCAGTACTTC. The chain combines TRBV5-4 with TRBJ2-7; 9 bases line up with TRBD2. Germline V gene lookup returns CDR1 SGHNT and CDR2 YYREEE (reference sequence). The trim removed 4 bases at V and 3 bases at J, leaving 8 bases unmatched. The CDR3 has 15 amino acids.

The chain couples TRBV9 to TRBJ2-5, with 13 positions matching TRBD2. Losses at the gene ends were 3 bases for V and 5 bases for J; bases not matched to a gene: 4. CDR3 length: 15 residues. Germline CDR1 and CDR2: SGDLS and YYNGEE. This CDR3 is CASSAGLAGDETQYF. CDR3 sequence (DNA): TGTGCCAGCAGCGCTGGACTAGCGGGAGACGAGACCCAGTACTTC.

The V gene is TRBV6-6, the J gene TRBJ2-1; a weak D match, TRBD2 (7 bases). The germline CDR1 and CDR2 sequences are MNHNY and SVGAGI (reference sequence). V gave up 2 bases and J gave up 10 bases, with 18 bases separating them. The CDR3 consists of 15 residues. CDR3 in DNA: TGTGCCAGCAGTTACGAGGGGGGGCCTCGGAGGGAGCAGTTCTTC. The encoded protein is CASSYEGGPRREQFF.

The chain links TRBV7-9 to TRBJ1-3; a weak D match, TRBD1 (6 bases). The CDR3 is made up of 13 amino acids. Looked up from germline, CDR1 is SEHNR and CDR2 is FQNEAQ (reference sequence). The V gene lost 3 bases and the J gene lost 6 bases, with 9 bases spanning the gap. The CDR3 nucleotides are TGTGCCAGCAGCTTGCAGGGGTCAAACACCATATATTTT. This encodes CASSLQGSNTIYF.

As concerns this clone: The junction shows a germline mismatch at one end, possibly a read error. V and J are TRBV19 and TRBJ1-2; D call uncertain. Germline V gene sequence: CDR1 LNHDA, CDR2 SQIVND (reference sequence). The CDR3 length is 14 residues. This CDR3 reads CASSTGPPWDGYTF. CDR3 in DNA: TGTGCCAGCAGTACCGGTCCCCCCTGGGATGGCTACACCTTC.

The rearrangement joins TRBV10-2 to TRBJ2-1, with D perhaps matching TRBD1 or TRBD2 (5 bases each). The CDR3 contains 13 residues. Trimming pared 10 bases from V and 6 bases from J, leaving 16 bases between. Germline V lookup: CDR1 WSHSY, CDR2 SAAADI. CDR3 region: CAIQASGGNEQFF. CDR3 coding DNA: TGCGCCATACAGGCTTCTGGGGGCAATGAGCAGTTCTTC.

V gene TRBV11-3 combines with J gene TRBJ2-1, with D hard to call. Germline-derived CDR1 and CDR2 are SGHNT and YENEEA. This CDR3 has 13 residues. The V gene lost 4 bases and the J gene lost 4 bases, with 8 bases spanning the gap. The CDR3 here is CASSSAEYNEQFF. DNA for the CDR3: TGTGCCAGCAGCTCCGCCGAATACAATGAGCAGTTCTTC.

This clone was seen a single time. The gene calls are TRBV3-1 (or the pseudogene TRBV3-2) and TRBJ2-2, with D hard to call. This CDR3 region has 12 residues. Trimming shortened V by 5 bases and J by 4 bases, and 5 bases separated the two germline ends. Germline values: CDR1 LGHDT, CDR2 YNNKEL (reference sequence). This CDR3 reads CASSYSTGELFF. In DNA form, the CDR3 reads TGTGCCAGCAGCTATTCCACCGGGGAGCTGTTTTTT.

The gene calls are TRBV28 and TRBJ1-6; the D is unclear. Germline V gene sequence: CDR1 MDHEN, CDR2 SYDVKM. The CDR3 is 13 residues long. V was shortened by 8 bases and J by 11 bases, with 16 bases between the two germline ends. The CDR3 reads CASRAAGGPPLHF. The DNA of the CDR3 is TGTGCCAGCCGGGCCGCGGGTGGGCCACCCCTCCACTTT.